The sequence of this T cell receptor beta chain was determined in a study of blood T cells in healthy people across ages. Next came a second PCR, run for about 6 to 12 cycles, which used a sample-barcoded 5' primer along with a J-beta primer mix. Each CDR3 protein is one row after TCRdb ran MiXCR on the 5' RACE reads. This sample yields roughly 900,000 distinct CDR3 sequences, of which 40% to 60% are seen a single time; 13% belongs to the top ten. CDR3 length equals 19 residues. The V and J ends lost 1 base and 0 bases respectively, with 21 bases between them. CDR1 is SGHRS, CDR2 YFSETQ, per germline.

The receptor's source is a man aged 25 to 45 in good health. Source material: blood. The genes are TRBV5-1 and TRBJ2-3; no firm D call. The CDR3 loop reads CASSLFLGRDSSSTDTQYF. CDR3 nucleotides: TGCGCCAGCAGCTTGTTTTTAGGTAGGGATTCATCTAGCACAGATACGCAGTATTTT. Together with reference TRBV5-1 and TRBJ2-3, the CDR3 gives the full variable domain: KAGVTQTPRYLIKTRGQQVTLSCSPISGHRSVSWYQQTPGQGLQFLFEYFSETQRNKGNFPGRFSGRQFSNSRSEMNVSTLELGDSALYLCASSLFLGRDSSSTDTQYFGPGTRLTVL.